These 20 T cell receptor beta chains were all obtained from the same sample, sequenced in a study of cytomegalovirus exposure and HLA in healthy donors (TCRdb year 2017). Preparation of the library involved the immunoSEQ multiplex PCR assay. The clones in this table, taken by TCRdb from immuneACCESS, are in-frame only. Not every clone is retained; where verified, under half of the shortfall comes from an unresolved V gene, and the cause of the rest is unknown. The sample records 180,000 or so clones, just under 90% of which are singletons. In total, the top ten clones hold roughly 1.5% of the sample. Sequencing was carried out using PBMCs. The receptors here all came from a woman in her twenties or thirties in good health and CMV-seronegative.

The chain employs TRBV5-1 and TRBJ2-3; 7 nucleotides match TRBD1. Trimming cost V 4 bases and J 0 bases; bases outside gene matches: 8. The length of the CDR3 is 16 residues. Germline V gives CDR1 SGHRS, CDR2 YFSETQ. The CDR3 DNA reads TGCGCCAGCAGCCCTTACGGACAGGTTAGCACAGATACGCAGTATTTT. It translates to CASSPYGQVSTDTQYF.

This chain's CDR3 is CAWRDRPGHRSYTSWGNQPQHF. For the CDR3, the DNA is TGTGCCTGGAGAGACCGCCCGGGACACCGGAGCTACACCTCCTGGGGCAATCAGCCCCAGCATTTT. This sequence joins TRBV30 and TRBJ1-5; TRBD1 is a possible D gene (6 bases). Germline-derived CDR1 and CDR2 are GTSNPN and SVGIG (reference sequence). V lost 3 bases and J 2 bases, leaving 35 bases between the germline ends. This CDR3 contains 22 residues.

CDR3 region: CASSTTRETQYF. The DNA of the CDR3 is TGTGCCAGCAGCACGACCAGGGAGACCCAGTACTTC. The gene calls are TRBV11-2 and TRBJ2-5; unclear D gene. This CDR3 region has 12 residues. Germline CDR1 and CDR2: SGHAT and FQNNGV. The V and J ends lost 5 bases and 5 bases respectively, with 9 bases between them.

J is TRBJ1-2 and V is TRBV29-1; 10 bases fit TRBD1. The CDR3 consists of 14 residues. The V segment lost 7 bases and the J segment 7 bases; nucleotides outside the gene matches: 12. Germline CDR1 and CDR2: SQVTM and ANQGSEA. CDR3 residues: CSGEGTGDSIGYTF. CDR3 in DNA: TGCAGCGGAGAAGGGACAGGGGATTCTATTGGCTACACCTTC. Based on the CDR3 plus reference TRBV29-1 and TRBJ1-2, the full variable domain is SAVISQKPSRDICQRGTSLTIQCQVDSQVTMMFWYRQQPGQSLTLIATANQGSEATYESGFVIDKFPISRPNLTFSTLTVSNMSPEDSSIYLCSGEGTGDSIGYTFGSGTRLTVV.

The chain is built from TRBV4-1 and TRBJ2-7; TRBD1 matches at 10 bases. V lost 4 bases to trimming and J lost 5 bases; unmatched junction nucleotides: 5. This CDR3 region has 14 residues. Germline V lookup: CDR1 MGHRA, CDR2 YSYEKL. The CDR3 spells CASSPIGQGDEQYF. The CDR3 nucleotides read TGCGCCAGCAGCCCCATCGGACAGGGGGACGAGCAGTACTTC.

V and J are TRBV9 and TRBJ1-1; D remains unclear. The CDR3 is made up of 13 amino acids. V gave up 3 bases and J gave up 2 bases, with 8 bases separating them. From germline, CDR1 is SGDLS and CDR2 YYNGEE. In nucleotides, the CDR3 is TGTGCCAGCAGCGCCCAAACAAACACTGAAGCTTTCTTT. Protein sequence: CASSAQTNTEAFF.

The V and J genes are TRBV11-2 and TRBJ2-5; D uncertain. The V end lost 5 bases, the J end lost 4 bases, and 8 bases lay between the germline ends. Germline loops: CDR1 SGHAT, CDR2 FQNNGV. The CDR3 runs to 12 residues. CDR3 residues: CASSPYGETQYF. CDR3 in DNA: TGTGCCAGCAGCCCGTACGGAGAGACCCAGTACTTC.

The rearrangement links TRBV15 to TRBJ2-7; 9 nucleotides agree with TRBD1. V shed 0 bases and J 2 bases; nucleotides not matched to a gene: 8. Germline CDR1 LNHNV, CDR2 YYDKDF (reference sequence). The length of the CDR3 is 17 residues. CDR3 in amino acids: CATSRDRAGDRAYEQYF. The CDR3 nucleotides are TGTGCCACCAGCAGAGATCGGGCAGGGGACAGGGCCTACGAGCAGTACTTC.

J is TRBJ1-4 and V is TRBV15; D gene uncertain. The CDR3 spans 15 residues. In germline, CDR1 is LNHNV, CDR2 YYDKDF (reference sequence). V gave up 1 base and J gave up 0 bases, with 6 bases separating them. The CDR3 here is CATSRGAATNEKLFF. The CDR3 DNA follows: TGTGCCACCAGCAGAGGGGCAGCAACTAATGAAAAACTGTTTTTT.

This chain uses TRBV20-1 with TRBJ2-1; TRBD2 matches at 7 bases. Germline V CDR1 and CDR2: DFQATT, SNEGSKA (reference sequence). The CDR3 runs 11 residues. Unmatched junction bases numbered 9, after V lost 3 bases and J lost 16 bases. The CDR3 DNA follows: TGCAGTGCTAGGGGGAGGGGTCACAAATTCTTC. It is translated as CSARGRGHKFF.

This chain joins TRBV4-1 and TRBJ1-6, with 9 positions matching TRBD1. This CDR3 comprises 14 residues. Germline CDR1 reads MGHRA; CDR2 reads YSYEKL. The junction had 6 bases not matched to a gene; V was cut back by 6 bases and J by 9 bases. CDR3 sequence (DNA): TGCGCCAGCAGTACAGGGGGCGCCTTTTCACCCCTCCACTTT. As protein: CASSTGGAFSPLHF.

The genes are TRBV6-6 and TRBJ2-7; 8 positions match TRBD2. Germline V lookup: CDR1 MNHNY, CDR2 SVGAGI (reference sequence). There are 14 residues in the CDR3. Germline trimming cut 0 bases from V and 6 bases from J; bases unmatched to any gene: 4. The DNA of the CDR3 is TGTGCCAGCAGTTACTCGATAAGCGGGGGCGAGCAGTACTTC. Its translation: CASSYSISGGEQYF.

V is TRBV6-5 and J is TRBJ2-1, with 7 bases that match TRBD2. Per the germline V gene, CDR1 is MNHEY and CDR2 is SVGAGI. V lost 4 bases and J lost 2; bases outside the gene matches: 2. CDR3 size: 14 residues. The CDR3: CASSWGGAYNEQFF. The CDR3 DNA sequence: TGTGCCAGCAGTTGGGGGGGGGCCTACAATGAGCAGTTCTTC.

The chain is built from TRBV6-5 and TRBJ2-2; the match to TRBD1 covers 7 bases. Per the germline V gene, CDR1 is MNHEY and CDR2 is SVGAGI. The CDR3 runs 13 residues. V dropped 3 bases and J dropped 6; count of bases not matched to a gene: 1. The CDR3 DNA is TGTGCCAGCAGTTATACAGGGGCCGGGGAGCTGTTTTTT. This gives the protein CASSYTGAGELFF.

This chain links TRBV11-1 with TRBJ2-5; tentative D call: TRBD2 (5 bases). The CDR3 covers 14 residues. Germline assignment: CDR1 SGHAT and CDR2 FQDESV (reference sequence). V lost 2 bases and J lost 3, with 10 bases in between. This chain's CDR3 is CASSLSGEKETQYF. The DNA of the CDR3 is TGTGCCAGCAGCTTATCCGGGGAGAAAGAGACCCAGTACTTC.

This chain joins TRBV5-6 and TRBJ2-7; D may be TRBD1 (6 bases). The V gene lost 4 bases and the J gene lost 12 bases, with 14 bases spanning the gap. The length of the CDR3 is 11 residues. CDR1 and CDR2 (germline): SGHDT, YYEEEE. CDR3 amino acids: CASSQGGRPYF. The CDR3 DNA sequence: TGTGCCAGCAGCCAAGGGGGTCGACCGTACTTC.

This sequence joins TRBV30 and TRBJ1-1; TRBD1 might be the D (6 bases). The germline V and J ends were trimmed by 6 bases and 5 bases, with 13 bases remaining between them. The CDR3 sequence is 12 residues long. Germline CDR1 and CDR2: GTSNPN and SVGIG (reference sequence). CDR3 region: CACYRDGTEAFF. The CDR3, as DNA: TGTGCCTGTTACAGGGACGGGACTGAAGCTTTCTTT.

DNA for the CDR3: TGTGCCAGCAGTGGGCGGGGACCTAGCACAGATACGCAGTATTTT. This sequence encodes CASSGRGPSTDTQYF. V and J are TRBV6-5 and TRBJ2-3; TRBD2 might be the D (6 bases). Deletions cut 5 bases from V and 0 bases from J, with 12 bases between. The CDR3 has 15 residues. In germline, CDR1 is MNHEY, CDR2 SVGAGI.

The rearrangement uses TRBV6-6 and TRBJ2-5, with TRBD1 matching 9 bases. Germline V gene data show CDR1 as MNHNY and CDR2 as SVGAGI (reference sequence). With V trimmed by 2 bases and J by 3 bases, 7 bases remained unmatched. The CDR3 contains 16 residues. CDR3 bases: TGTGCCAGCAGTTACGGGACAGGGCCGATCGAAGAGACCCAGTACTTC. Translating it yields CASSYGTGPIEETQYF.

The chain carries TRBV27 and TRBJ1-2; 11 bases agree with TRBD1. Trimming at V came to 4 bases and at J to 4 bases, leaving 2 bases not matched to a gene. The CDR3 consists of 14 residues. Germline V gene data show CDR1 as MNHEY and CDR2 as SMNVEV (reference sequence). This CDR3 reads CASSWTGGTYGYTF. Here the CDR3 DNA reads TGTGCCAGCAGTTGGACAGGGGGCACCTATGGCTACACCTTC.